The 17 T cell receptor beta chains below come from one sample, sequenced in a study of blood T cell repertoires in COVID-19. Sequenced by immunoSEQ multiplex PCR; TCRdb stores in-frame clones only, minus some. The sample lists 300,000 to 400,000 clones; roughly 85% were seen once. Sequencing was done on a sample of PBMCs or T cells enriched from blood (not recorded which). The receptors stem from a woman aged 25 to 45 who had been exposed to COVID-19.

The rearrangement uses TRBV7-3 and TRBJ1-2; 9 bases agree with TRBD1. CDR3 length: 13 residues. Germline V gene sequence: CDR1 SGHTA, CDR2 FQGTGA. V dropped 5 bases and J dropped 6; count of bases not matched to a gene: 4. CDR3 loop: CASSKRQGDGYTF. CDR3 nucleotides: TGTGCCAGCAGCAAAAGACAGGGGGATGGCTACACCTTC.

V and J are TRBV5-4 and TRBJ1-1; D gene ambiguous. The CDR3 spans 15 residues. Germline V lookup: CDR1 SGHNT, CDR2 YYREEE (reference sequence). Trimming removed 1 base at V and 2 bases at J, with 12 bases between. The CDR3 here is CASSLPRGTNTEAFF. CDR3 bases: TGTGCCAGCAGCTTGCCGCGGGGAACCAACACTGAAGCTTTCTTT.

This chain uses TRBV19 with TRBJ1-1, with a tentative D call TRBD1 (5 bases). This CDR3 has 14 residues. Trimming left V 3 bases short and J 5 bases short, with 13 bases between. Germline CDR1 reads LNHDA; CDR2 reads SQIVND (reference sequence). CDR3 residues: CASSILAGGTEAFF. The DNA for the CDR3 is TGTGCCAGTAGTATCTTGGCGGGGGGGACTGAAGCTTTCTTT.

The rearrangement joins TRBV10-3 to TRBJ1-5; 8 positions agree with TRBD1. V trimming: 4 bases; J trimming: 6 bases; junction bases outside the gene matches: 5. The CDR3 covers 14 residues. Germline CDR1 is ENHRY and CDR2 is SYGVKD. The CDR3 loop reads CAISATGGSQPQHF. DNA of the CDR3: TGTGCCATCAGTGCCACAGGGGGATCTCAGCCCCAGCATTTT.

This rearrangement joins TRBV11-1 to TRBJ2-1, with 9 bases identical to TRBD2. The germline gives CDR1 SGHAT, CDR2 FQDESV (reference sequence). The CDR3 is 15 amino acids. V lost 7 bases, J lost 1 base, and 5 bases stayed unmatched. The CDR3 loop reads CASKSGGHSYNEQFF. Written as DNA, the CDR3 is TGTGCCAGCAAGAGCGGGGGGCATTCCTACAATGAGCAGTTCTTC.

This chain connects TRBV7-9 to TRBJ2-3; 8 positions agree with TRBD2. V lost 5 bases and J lost 4; bases outside the gene matches: 8. Germline V gene lookup returns CDR1 SEHNR and CDR2 FQNEAQ (reference sequence). CDR3 length: 15 amino acids. The CDR3 nucleotides read TGTGCCAGCAGCCCCCGGGGGGGCCCATCAGATACGCAGTATTTT. Translated: CASSPRGGPSDTQYF.

This chain joins TRBV11-1 and TRBJ1-5; D is unclear. V lost 4 bases, J lost 4 bases, and 2 bases lay in between. The CDR3 has 11 residues. CDR1 and CDR2 (germline): SGHAT, FQDESV (reference sequence). DNA of the CDR3: TGTGCCAGCAGCTCTAATCAGCCCCAGCATTTT. This sequence encodes CASSSNQPQHF. Full variable domain (rest looked up from reference TRBV11-1 and TRBJ1-5): EAEVAQSPRYKITEKSQAVAFWCDPISGHATLYWYRQILGQGPELLVQFQDESVVDDSQLPKDRFSAERLKGVDSTLKIQPAELGDSAMYLCASSSNQPQHFGDGTRLSIL.

The J gene is TRBJ2-7, the V gene TRBV15; 15 nucleotides match TRBD2. The J segment lost 1 base and the V segment lost 2 bases, leaving 3 bases of the junction unmatched. From germline, CDR1 is LNHNV and CDR2 YYDKDF (reference sequence). The CDR3 extends over 17 amino acids. CDR3 DNA sequence: TGTGCCACCAGCAGAATCGGACTAGCGGGAGGGTCCTACGAGCAGTACTTC. Translated: CATSRIGLAGGSYEQYF.

This chain joins TRBV28 and TRBJ1-1; D possibly corresponds to TRBD1 (5 bases). Trimming cost V 6 bases and J 4 bases, with 9 bases left between them. The CDR3 loop spans 12 amino acids. Germline V gene sequence: CDR1 MDHEN, CDR2 SYDVKM. CDR3 DNA sequence: TGTGCCAGCAGGGAGGGGACCACTGAAGCTTTCTTT. Translation gives CASREGTTEAFF.

The chain recombines TRBV30 with TRBJ1-5, with D possibly TRBD1 on 5 matching bases. Germline CDR1 and CDR2: GTSNPN and SVGIG (reference sequence). This CDR3 comprises 13 residues. Trimming shortened V by 1 base and J by 6 bases, and 10 bases separated the two germline ends. CDR3: CAWSGGGGQPQHF. DNA for the CDR3: TGTGCCTGGAGTGGGGGGGGAGGTCAGCCCCAGCATTTT.

The V call is TRBV7-9, the J call TRBJ2-1, with D possibly TRBD2 on 7 matching bases. Germline-derived CDR1 and CDR2 are SEHNR and FQNEAQ (reference sequence). CDR3 size: 15 residues. Trimming took off 3 bases at V and 9 bases at J, with 18 bases between the two ends. CDR3 protein: CASSFGGGAEGEQFF. CDR3 DNA sequence: TGTGCCAGCAGCTTTGGAGGGGGGGCAGAAGGTGAGCAGTTCTTC. The variable domain in full, with the rest retrieved from reference TRBV7-9 and TRBJ2-1, is DTGVSQNPRHKITKRGQNVTFRCDPISEHNRLYWYRQTLGQGPEFLTYFQNEAQLEKSRLLSDRFSAERPKGSFSTLEIQRTEQGDSAMYLCASSFGGGAEGEQFFGPGTRLTVL.

This sequence joins TRBV28 and TRBJ2-1, with D possibly matching TRBD1 (5 bases). CDR1 MDHEN and CDR2 SYDVKM come from the germline V gene. This CDR3 is 18 amino acids long. Trimming pared 7 bases from V and 8 bases from J, leaving 30 bases between. In nucleotides, the CDR3 is TGTGCCAGCATCCACCCTAGACAGACAAGACCTAGGGTCGATGAGCAGTTCTTC. Encoded protein: CASIHPRQTRPRVDEQFF.

This clone was counted a few times. The chain links TRBV5-6 to TRBJ2-5; D perhaps matches TRBD2 (6 bases). Trimming removed 6 bases from V and 4 bases from J, with 19 bases in between. The CDR3 consists of 15 residues. The germline gives CDR1 SGHDT, CDR2 YYEEEE. The CDR3 region has the DNA TGTGCCAGCATTGTAGGAGGGGCGGGGCCAGAGACCCAGTACTTC. It specifies CASIVGGAGPETQYF.

The CDR3: CASSPRISGTENNSPLHF. The CDR3 DNA reads as TGCGCCAGCAGCCCTAGAATTTCCGGGACAGAGAATAATTCACCCCTCCACTTT. The chain joins TRBV5-1 to TRBJ1-6; 7 nucleotides align to TRBD1. CDR1 and CDR2 from the germline V gene are SGHRS and YFSETQ. V lost 4 bases and J lost 5; bases outside the gene matches: 15. This CDR3 has 18 residues.

This clone came up a few times. The J gene is TRBJ1-2, the V gene TRBV5-1, with 8 bases that match TRBD1. Germline CDR1 reads SGHRS; CDR2 reads YFSETQ. This CDR3 is built from 17 residues. With V trimmed by 1 base and J by 7 bases, 15 bases remained unmatched. The CDR3 sequence is CASSLMAGGGNRGGYTF. DNA for the CDR3: TGCGCCAGCAGCTTGATGGCAGGGGGCGGTAATCGAGGTGGCTACACCTTC.

The chain links TRBV6-5 to TRBJ1-1; 7 bases map to TRBD1. The CDR3 sequence is 15 residues long. Per germline, CDR1 MNHEY and CDR2 SVGAGI. J gave up 1 base and V 7 bases, and 9 bases lay outside the gene matches. The CDR3 bases are TGTGCCAGCATCTCGTGGGCAGGGGGGAACACTGAAGCTTTCTTT. Its protein is CASISWAGGNTEAFF.

The chain is built from TRBV9 and TRBJ2-1; 7 bases are a match to TRBD2. The germline V gene encodes CDR1 SGDLS and CDR2 YYNGEE. CDR3 length equals 13 residues. The V and J ends lost 7 bases and 7 bases, in that order; junction bases with no gene match: 8. The CDR3 is CASSRDYLNEQFF. The CDR3 region has the DNA TGTGCCAGCTCCCGGGACTACCTTAATGAGCAGTTCTTC.